The 29 T cell receptor beta chains presented below share a single source sample, sequenced in a study of shared clonotypes between healthy human individuals. TCRdb's table, derived via immunoSEQ multiplex PCR, lists solely in-frame clones and lacks some. The data contain about 1.5 million clones, over 95% of them singletons. The sample consisted of naive CD4+ T cells sorted from blood. As to subset: CD45RA+ positively selected. The receptors were sampled from a man aged 25-45 years in good health.

The rearrangement links TRBV6-6 to TRBJ1-5; 7 bases align to TRBD1. Per the germline V gene, CDR1 is MNHNY and CDR2 is SVGAGI (reference sequence). There are 16 residues in the CDR3. The V gene end was trimmed by 6 bases and the J gene end by 0 bases; junction bases not matched to a gene: 8. CDR3 sequence (DNA): TGTGCCAGCAGCAGGAGGGGGCGCCCTAGCAATCAGCCCCAGCATTTT. Amino acids: CASSRRGRPSNQPQHF.

The chain couples TRBV7-2 to TRBJ2-5; 14 positions agree with TRBD2. The germline CDR1 and CDR2 sequences are SGHTA and FQGNSA. There are 19 residues in the CDR3. V lost 5 bases, J lost 4 bases, and 15 bases stayed unmatched. The CDR3 is CASSPITGTSGSWGETQYF. The CDR3 coding sequence is TGTGCCAGCAGCCCTATAACCGGGACTAGCGGGAGTTGGGGAGAGACCCAGTACTTC.

This chain uses TRBV2 with TRBJ1-5; D uncertain. The CDR3 consists of 13 residues. Looked up from germline, CDR1 is SNHLY and CDR2 is FYNNEI. V dropped 4 bases and J dropped 5 bases, with 9 bases sitting between them. The CDR3 DNA reads TGTGCCAGCAGTGGCGTTCTCGATCAGCCCCAGCATTTT. This translates into CASSGVLDQPQHF.

CDR3 sequence (DNA): TGCGCCAGCGGGAGGCTACGTAATGAAAAACTGTTTTTT. It specifies CASGRLRNEKLFF. V usage is TRBV4-3 and J usage is TRBJ1-4, with D unresolved. The CDR3 covers 13 residues. V lost 8 bases and J lost 4, with 11 bases in between. Germline lookup yields CDR1 LGHNA and CDR2 YSLEER.

V gene TRBV6-5 combines with J gene TRBJ2-1; unclear D gene. Germline CDR1 reads MNHEY; CDR2 reads SVGAGI. The CDR3 runs to 15 residues. V shed 2 bases and J shed 6 bases, with 14 bases lying between them. CDR3 nucleotides: TGTGCCAGCAGTTACCTCCCTCTTGGATCCAATGAGCAGTTCTTC. Amino acid sequence: CASSYLPLGSNEQFF.

CDR3 in amino acids: CASSRSQETQYF. In DNA form, the CDR3 reads TGTGCCAGCAGTCGGTCCCAAGAGACCCAGTACTTC. V and J are TRBV6-6 and TRBJ2-5; D is unresolved. The ends were cut back, 5 bases at V and 1 base at J, with 5 bases in the middle. The V gene's germline CDR1 is MNHNY and CDR2 SVGAGI (reference sequence). The CDR3 covers 12 residues.

The sample holds a few counts of this clone. This rearrangement joins TRBV30 to TRBJ2-1; D may be TRBD2 (6 bases). CDR1 and CDR2 (germline): GTSNPN, SVGIG (reference sequence). The CDR3 has 14 amino acids. The CDR3 region has the DNA TGTTCTAGCGCCTACGGCCAACCCTACAATGAGCAGTTCTTC. Translated, it gives CSSAYGQPYNEQFF.

The chain joins TRBV11-2 to TRBJ1-4; D is possibly TRBD1 (6 bases). This CDR3 is built from 15 residues. Germline V gene data show CDR1 as SGHAT and CDR2 as FQNNGV. Trimming left V 5 bases short and J 0 bases short, with 10 bases between. The CDR3 loop is CASSRRQATNEKLFF. CDR3 nucleotide sequence: TGTGCCAGCAGCAGGAGACAGGCAACTAATGAAAAACTGTTTTTT.

The CDR3 DNA follows: TGTGCCAGCAGCTGGGACAGGGTGGCGGGGAATCAGCCCCAGCATTTT. Translated: CASSWDRVAGNQPQHF. The gene calls are TRBV28 and TRBJ1-5, with 9 bases lining up with TRBD1. Per germline, CDR1 MDHEN and CDR2 SYDVKM. The CDR3 sequence is 16 residues long. V lost 6 bases and J lost 4; bases outside the gene matches: 10.

The gene calls are TRBV12-5 and TRBJ1-1; 8 bases map to TRBD1. Germline V CDR1 and CDR2: LGHNT, FRNRAP. The CDR3 runs 13 residues. J was trimmed by 7 bases and V by 1 base; bases with no gene match: 2. CDR3 coding DNA: TGTGCTAGTGGTTTGGCCGGGACAGGTGAAGCTTTCTTT. Protein: CASGLAGTGEAFF.

J is TRBJ2-3 and V is TRBV5-1; 7 bases line up with TRBD1. The J segment lost 0 bases and the V segment lost 3 bases, leaving 7 bases of the junction unmatched. This CDR3 spans 16 amino acids. Germline CDR1 SGHRS, CDR2 YFSETQ. CDR3 DNA: TGCGCCAGCAGCTCCGGGACAGAACGTAGCACAGATACGCAGTATTTT. Encoded protein: CASSSGTERSTDTQYF.

The V call is TRBV18, the J call TRBJ2-7; D is ambiguous. Per germline, CDR1 KGHSH and CDR2 LQKENI. The germline V and J ends were trimmed by 4 bases and 2 bases, with 9 bases remaining between them. This CDR3 has 13 amino acids. The CDR3 loop reads CASSLPGPYEQYF. CDR3 sequence (DNA): TGTGCCAGCTCACTTCCGGGTCCCTACGAGCAGTACTTC.

J is TRBJ2-3 and V is TRBV5-1; D gene ambiguous. The V and J ends lost 0 bases and 3 bases respectively, with 11 bases between them. The CDR3 loop spans 15 amino acids. The V gene's germline CDR1 is SGHRS and CDR2 YFSETQ. CDR3 loop: CASSLGHSNTDTQYF. Written as DNA, the CDR3 is TGCGCCAGCAGCTTGGGGCATAGCAATACAGATACGCAGTATTTT. Using reference TRBV5-1 and TRBJ2-3 for the parts outside the CDR3, the full variable domain is KAGVTQTPRYLIKTRGQQVTLSCSPISGHRSVSWYQQTPGQGLQFLFEYFSETQRNKGNFPGRFSGRQFSNSRSEMNVSTLELGDSALYLCASSLGHSNTDTQYFGPGTRLTVL.

The chain links TRBV7-9 to TRBJ2-3, with 13 bases identical to TRBD2. With 6 bases clipped from V and 6 bases from J, the junction kept 0 bases outside the gene matches. The CDR3 consists of 13 residues. Germline values: CDR1 SEHNR, CDR2 FQNEAQ (reference sequence). DNA of the CDR3: TGTGCCAGCAGGGGACTAGCGGGGGATACGCAGTATTTT. Amino acids: CASRGLAGDTQYF. Complete variable domain (other parts from reference TRBV7-9 and TRBJ2-3): DTGVSQNPRHKITKRGQNVTFRCDPISEHNRLYWYRQTLGQGPEFLTYFQNEAQLEKSRLLSDRFSAERPKGSFSTLEIQRTEQGDSAMYLCASRGLAGDTQYFGPGTRLTVL.

This clone was found once. The chain recombines TRBV5-4 with TRBJ2-1; D gene ambiguous. The germline V gene has CDR1 SGHNT and CDR2 YYREEE (reference sequence). The CDR3 is 15 residues long. V was shortened by 4 bases and J by 2 bases, with 13 bases between the two germline ends. The CDR3 loop is CASSAPGRTYNEQFF. DNA for the CDR3: TGTGCCAGCAGCGCCCCCGGACGGACCTACAATGAGCAGTTCTTC.

This clone was detected once. Other DNA sequences of this sample code for an identical CDR3. This chain links TRBV11-2 with TRBJ2-7; D gene unclear. This CDR3 has 13 residues. Germline V lookup: CDR1 SGHAT, CDR2 FQNNGV. Trimming took 1 base from V and 2 from J, leaving 6 bases between them. The CDR3 protein is CASSLGQTYEQYF. CDR3 in DNA: TGTGCCAGCAGCTTAGGTCAAACCTACGAGCAGTACTTC.

This chain's CDR3 is CASSVGVRDTQYF. CDR3 nucleotide sequence: TGTGCCAGCAGCGTTGGGGTTCGAGATACGCAGTATTTT. The rearrangement uses TRBV9 and TRBJ2-3; D gene uncertain. This CDR3 comprises 13 residues. V lost 2 bases and J lost 5, with 9 bases in between. Germline loops: CDR1 SGDLS, CDR2 YYNGEE.

The V gene is TRBV7-8, the J gene TRBJ2-1; D uncertain. Germline CDR1 reads SGHVS; CDR2 reads FQNEAQ. Trimming took 6 bases from V and 3 from J, leaving 18 bases between them. This CDR3 has 16 residues. CDR3 in DNA: TGTGCCAGCAGTTCAACGTCCTCCTTTTACTACAATGAGCAGTTCTTC. Translated: CASSSTSSFYYNEQFF. The full variable domain, with the rest looked up from reference TRBV7-8 and TRBJ2-1, is GAGVSQSPRYKVAKRGQDVALRCDPISGHVSLFWYQQALGQGPEFLTYFQNEAQLDKSGLPSDRFFAERPEGSVSTLKIQRTQQEDSAVYLCASSSTSSFYYNEQFFGPGTRLTVL.

This clone was seen more than once but under ten times. Other DNA sequences of this sample code for an identical CDR3. The chain joins TRBV5-4 to TRBJ2-1; D might be TRBD1 (5 bases). The CDR3 has 14 amino acids. Trimming removed 2 bases from V and 1 base from J, with 7 bases in between. The germline CDR1 and CDR2 sequences are SGHNT and YYREEE (reference sequence). CDR3 protein: CASSLRGSYNEQFF. The CDR3 DNA sequence: TGTGCCAGCAGCTTAAGGGGATCCTACAATGAGCAGTTCTTC.

This sequence joins TRBV5-1 and TRBJ2-1, with 8 bases lining up with TRBD1. Germline V gene lookup returns CDR1 SGHRS and CDR2 YFSETQ. The V gene end was trimmed by 2 bases and the J gene end by 7 bases; junction bases not matched to a gene: 8. The CDR3 length is 15 residues. For the CDR3, the DNA is TGCGCCAGCAGCTTCGGCAGGGGGCGCGAGAATGAGCAGTTCTTC. It is translated as CASSFGRGRENEQFF.

V is TRBV6-1 and J is TRBJ2-7, with 10 bases fitting TRBD2. The ends lost 2 bases at V and 2 bases at J; junction bases unmatched: 6. The CDR3 runs to 16 residues. CDR1 and CDR2 from the germline V gene are MNHNS and SASEGT. CDR3 DNA sequence: TGTGCCAGCAGTGAAACACTAGCGGGGTTACCCTACGAGCAGTACTTC. Residues: CASSETLAGLPYEQYF.

The V gene is TRBV6-6, the J gene TRBJ1-5; D is unresolved. Germline V gives CDR1 MNHNY, CDR2 SVGAGI (reference sequence). V was clipped by 6 bases and J by 3 bases, with 15 bases between them. CDR3 length: 15 amino acids. Here the CDR3 reads CASRPLSSSNQPQHF. The CDR3, as DNA: TGTGCCAGCAGACCACTTTCGTCCTCCAATCAGCCCCAGCATTTT.

The rearrangement joins TRBV18 to TRBJ2-7, with 11 bases aligning to TRBD2. J was trimmed by 0 bases and V by 3 bases; bases with no gene match: 7. The germline CDR1 and CDR2 sequences are KGHSH and LQKENI. There are 17 residues in the CDR3. The CDR3 sequence: CASSPNGLAGSSYEQYF. Written as DNA, the CDR3 is TGTGCCAGCTCACCCAACGGACTAGCGGGCAGCTCCTACGAGCAGTACTTC. The full variable domain, rest sourced from reference TRBV18 and TRBJ2-7, is NAGVMQNPRHLVRRRGQEARLRCSPMKGHSHVYWYRQLPEEGLKFMVYLQKENIIDESGMPKERFSAEFPKEGPSILRIQQVVRGDSAAYFCASSPNGLAGSSYEQYFGPGTRLTVT.

This clone has just one count. The chain uses TRBV5-1 and TRBJ1-5; D is uncertain. Germline loops: CDR1 SGHRS, CDR2 YFSETQ. The CDR3 loop spans 14 amino acids. The ends were cut back, 0 bases at V and 3 bases at J, with 7 bases in the middle. The DNA of the CDR3 is TGCGCCAGCAGCTTGGGGGCAGACAATCAGCCCCAGCATTTT. The encoded protein is CASSLGADNQPQHF.

The chain carries TRBV5-1 and TRBJ2-5; 10 bases are a match to TRBD1. Trimming cost V 4 bases and J 5 bases; bases outside gene matches: 8. This CDR3 region has 15 residues. Germline V gene data show CDR1 as SGHRS and CDR2 as YFSETQ. CDR3 coding DNA: TGCGCCAGCAGCAGGGACAGGGGAGACGAGGAGACCCAGTACTTC. Its protein is CASSRDRGDEETQYF.

The gene calls are TRBV6-1 and TRBJ2-7, with D uncertain. V shed 1 base and J shed 6 bases, with 7 bases lying between them. Germline-derived CDR1 and CDR2 are MNHNS and SASEGT. The CDR3 contains 12 residues. CDR3 nucleotides: TGTGCCAGCAGTGAAGGATTGGGCGAGCAGTACTTC. Translated, it gives CASSEGLGEQYF.

The genes are TRBV4-3 and TRBJ2-3, with D possibly called TRBD1 or TRBD2 (6 bases each). This CDR3 has 14 amino acids. V gave up 2 bases and J gave up 4 bases, with 10 bases separating them. The V gene's germline CDR1 is LGHNA and CDR2 YSLEER. CDR3 bases: TGCGCCAGCAGCCAATTGGGGGGCGCAGATACGCAGTATTTT. It codes for CASSQLGGADTQYF.

The chain uses TRBV9 and TRBJ2-3; D might be TRBD1 (6 bases). Germline values: CDR1 SGDLS, CDR2 YYNGEE. The CDR3 loop spans 15 amino acids. V lost 6 bases and J 3 bases, leaving 17 bases between the germline ends. The CDR3 loop reads CASTQAGALTDTQYF. The CDR3 coding sequence is TGTGCCAGCACCCAGGCAGGGGCCCTTACAGATACGCAGTATTTT.

The rearrangement joins TRBV18 to TRBJ2-3; unclear D gene. The CDR3 is 15 amino acids. From germline, CDR1 is KGHSH and CDR2 LQKENI. V was clipped by 3 bases and J by 2 bases, with 12 bases between them. CDR3 residues: CASSPYGTVTDTQYF. The CDR3 bases are TGTGCCAGCTCACCTTATGGCACTGTCACAGATACGCAGTATTTT. The entire variable domain, with the rest obtained from reference TRBV18 and TRBJ2-3, is as follows: NAGVMQNPRHLVRRRGQEARLRCSPMKGHSHVYWYRQLPEEGLKFMVYLQKENIIDESGMPKERFSAEFPKEGPSILRIQQVVRGDSAAYFCASSPYGTVTDTQYFGPGTRLTVL.